The clone carrying this T cell receptor beta chain showed up just a few times. Its antigen is not known. The sample originates from a study of CD8 T cells in ankylosing spondylitis. Study findings and constraints: Ankylosing spondylitis blood appeared to carry a characteristic TCR beta motif of roughly eight highly homologous variants.

TCR beta libraries were made by quantitative 5'-RACE with molecular barcodes. TCRdb analysed the 5' RACE reads with MiXCR anew, one entry per CDR3 protein. The sample shows 250,000 or so distinct CDR3 sequences, 24% of them seen only once. CDR3 length equals 16 residues. Germline values: CDR1 DFQATT, CDR2 SNEGSKA (reference sequence). V gave up 6 bases and J gave up 1 base; unmatched junction bases: 12. The chain uses TRBV20-1 and TRBJ1-5; 7 bases are shared with TRBD1. The TCR originated in a male donor with ankylosing spondylitis or in good health (not recorded which). The specimen was blood, either unsorted or a sorted T cell fraction (not recorded which). Here the CDR3 reads CSARQGGGGSNQPQHF. CDR3 coding DNA: TGCAGTGCCCGTCAGGGAGGGGGCGGGAGCAATCAGCCCCAGCATTTT.